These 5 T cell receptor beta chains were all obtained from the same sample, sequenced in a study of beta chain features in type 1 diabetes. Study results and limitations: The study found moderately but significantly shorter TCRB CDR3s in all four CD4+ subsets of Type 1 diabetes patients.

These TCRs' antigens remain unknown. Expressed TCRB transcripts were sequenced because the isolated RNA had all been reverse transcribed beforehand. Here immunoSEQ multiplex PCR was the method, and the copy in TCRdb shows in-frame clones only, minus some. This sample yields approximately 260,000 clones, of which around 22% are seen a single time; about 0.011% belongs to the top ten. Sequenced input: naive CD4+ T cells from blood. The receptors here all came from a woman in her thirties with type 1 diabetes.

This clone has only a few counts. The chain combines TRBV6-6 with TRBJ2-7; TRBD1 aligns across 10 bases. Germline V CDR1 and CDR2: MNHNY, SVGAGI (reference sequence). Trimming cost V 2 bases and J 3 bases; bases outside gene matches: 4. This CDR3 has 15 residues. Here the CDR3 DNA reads TGTGCCAGCAGTTACCGCAGGACAGGGGGCTACGAGCAGTACTTC. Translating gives CASSYRRTGGYEQYF.

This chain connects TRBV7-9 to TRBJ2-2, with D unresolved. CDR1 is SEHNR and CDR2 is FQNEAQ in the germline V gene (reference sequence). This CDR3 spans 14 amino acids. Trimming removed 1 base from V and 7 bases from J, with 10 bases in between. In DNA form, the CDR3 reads TGTGCCAGCAGCTTAGAATCGGGTTACGGGGAGCTGTTTTTT. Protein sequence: CASSLESGYGELFF.

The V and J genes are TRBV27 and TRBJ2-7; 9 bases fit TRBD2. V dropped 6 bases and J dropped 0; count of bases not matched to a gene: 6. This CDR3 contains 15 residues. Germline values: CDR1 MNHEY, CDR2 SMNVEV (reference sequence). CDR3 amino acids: CASSWTSVSSYEQYF. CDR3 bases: TGTGCCAGCAGCTGGACTAGCGTAAGCTCCTACGAGCAGTACTTC.

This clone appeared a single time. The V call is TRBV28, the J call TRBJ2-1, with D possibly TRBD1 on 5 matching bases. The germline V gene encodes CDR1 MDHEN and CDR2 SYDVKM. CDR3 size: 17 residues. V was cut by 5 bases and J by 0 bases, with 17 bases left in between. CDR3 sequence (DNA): TGTGCCAGCAGTGGTGCGGACACAGCCCCCTCCTACAATGAGCAGTTCTTC. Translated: CASSGADTAPSYNEQFF.

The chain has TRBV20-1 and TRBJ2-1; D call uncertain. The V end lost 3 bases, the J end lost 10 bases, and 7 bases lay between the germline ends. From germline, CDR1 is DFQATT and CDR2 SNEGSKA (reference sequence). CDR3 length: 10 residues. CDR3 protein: CSASRREQFF. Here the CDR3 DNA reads TGCAGTGCTAGTCGCAGGGAGCAGTTCTTC.